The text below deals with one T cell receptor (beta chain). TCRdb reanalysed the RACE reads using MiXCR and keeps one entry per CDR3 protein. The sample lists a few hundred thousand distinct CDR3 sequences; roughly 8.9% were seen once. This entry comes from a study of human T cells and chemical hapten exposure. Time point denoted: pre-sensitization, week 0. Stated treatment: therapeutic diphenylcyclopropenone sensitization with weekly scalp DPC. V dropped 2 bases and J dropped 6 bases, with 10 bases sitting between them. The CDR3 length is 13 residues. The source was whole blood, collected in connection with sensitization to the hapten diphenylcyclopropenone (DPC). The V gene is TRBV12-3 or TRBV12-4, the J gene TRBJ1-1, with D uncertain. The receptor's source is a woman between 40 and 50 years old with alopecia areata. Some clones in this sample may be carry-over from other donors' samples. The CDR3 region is CASSLWGIAEAFF. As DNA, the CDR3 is TGTGCCAGCAGTTTATGGGGAATCGCTGAAGCTTTCTTT.